The rows below give T cell receptor beta chains drawn from one sample of a study of blood T cell repertoires in COVID-19. Here immunoSEQ multiplex PCR was the method, and the copy in TCRdb shows in-frame clones only, minus some. The sample yields some 220,000 clones, approximately 90% seen once. Input material: PBMCs or T cells enriched from blood (not recorded which). These receptors all come from a woman aged 40 to 55 with acute COVID-19. The CDR3 runs from the conserved cysteine through the conserved F or W. The order of the fields is clone size, D gene, V gene, J gene, CDR3 protein, CDR3 DNA. The D gene is left open where the match is weak. Rows may omit the clone size; those that give it use once, few, many or a size class.

>.|TRBD1|TRBV9|TRBJ1-1
CASSARQGRSEAFF
TGTGCCAGCAGCGCCAGACAGGGGAGATCTGAAGCTTTCTTT
>.|TRBD1|TRBV19|TRBJ1-1
CASSRGPGTGRGRAEAFF
TGTGCCAGTAGTCGGGGGCCTGGGACAGGGAGGGGCCGGGCTGAAGCTTTCTTT
>.|.|TRBV7-3|TRBJ2-3
CASSLNGGGGDTQYF
TGTGCCAGCAGCTTGAATGGGGGCGGTGGAGATACGCAGTATTTT
>.|.|TRBV5-8|TRBJ1-5
CASSLPGSRQPQHF
TGTGCCAGCAGCTTGCCAGGATCACGACAGCCCCAGCATTTT
>.|.|TRBV2|TRBJ1-2
CAKGHSFLGYTF
TGTGCCAAGGGACATTCCTTTCTTGGCTACACCTTC
>.|.|TRBV11-2|TRBJ1-1
CASSLVAVNTEAFF
TGTGCCAGCAGCTTAGTTGCGGTTAACACTGAAGCTTTCTTT
>once|TRBD1|TRBV28|TRBJ1-6
CASSLKTGLYNSPLHF
TGTGCCAGCAGTTTGAAGACAGGGCTCTATAATTCACCCCTCCACTTT
>.|.|TRBV5-5|TRBJ1-2
CASRPTGSLNYGYTF
TGTGCCAGCAGACCTACAGGATCTCTTAACTATGGCTACACCTTC
>.|TRBD2|TRBV9|TRBJ2-1
CASSVSGGSYNEQFF
TGTGCCAGCAGCGTTAGCGGGGGCTCCTACAATGAGCAGTTCTTC
>.|TRBD1|TRBV7-8|TRBJ1-6
CASSSPKQGYSYNSPLHF
TGTGCCAGCAGCTCTCCAAAACAGGGGTACTCCTATAATTCACCCCTCCACTTT
>.|.|TRBV5-1|TRBJ1-4
CASSLGPLGGEKLFF
TGCGCCAGCAGCTTGGGACCCCTGGGAGGTGAAAAACTGTTTTTT
>few|TRBD1|TRBV2|TRBJ1-6
CASERRGQGVEPLHF
TGTGCCAGCGAAAGACGGGGACAGGGGGTAGAACCCCTCCACTTT
>.|TRBD1|TRBV5-6|TRBJ1-3
CASSPGQGFSGNTIYF
TGTGCCAGCAGCCCAGGACAGGGGTTTTCTGGAAACACCATATATTTT
>few|.|TRBV30|TRBJ1-1
CAGHRVNTEAFF
TGTGCCGGGCACAGGGTGAACACTGAAGCTTTCTTT
>.|TRBD2|TRBV19|TRBJ2-2
CASTFPGLAANTGELFF
TGTGCCAGTACCTTCCCGGGACTAGCGGCGAACACCGGGGAGCTGTTTTTT
>.|TRBD2|TRBV7-8|TRBJ2-1
CASSPGTSGGASYNEQFF
TGTGCCAGCAGCCCCGGGACTAGCGGGGGGGCCTCCTACAATGAGCAGTTCTTC
>.|.|TRBV4-3|TRBJ1-2
CASSQVGQGGGYTF
TGCGCCAGCAGCCAAGTAGGGCAGGGTGGAGGCTACACCTTC
>.|TRBD2|TRBV4-3|TRBJ2-3
CASSQALAGVTDTQYF
TGCGCCAGCAGCCAAGCGCTGGCGGGGGTCACAGATACGCAGTATTTT
>.|.|TRBV2|TRBJ2-5
CASGKRTGETQYF
TGTGCCAGCGGAAAAAGGACGGGGGAGACCCAGTACTTC
>.|TRBD1|TRBV19|TRBJ2-1
CASQRTGTDEQFF
TGTGCCAGTCAGAGGACAGGGACGGATGAGCAGTTCTTC
>.|.|TRBV5-6|TRBJ2-3
CASSLGRLSTDTQYF
TGTGCCAGCAGCTTGGGGAGACTTAGCACAGATACGCAGTATTTT
>.|TRBD1|TRBV5-1|TRBJ1-6
CASSSGQGTALSPLHF
TGCGCCAGCAGCTCGGGACAGGGCACTGCACTTTCACCCCTCCACTTT
>.|TRBD2|TRBV4-3|TRBJ2-1
CASSQDWRGGHEQFF
TGCGCCAGCAGCCAAGATTGGCGGGGGGGGCATGAGCAGTTCTTC
>.|.|TRBV4-3|TRBJ2-7
CASSQASRSEQYF
TGCGCCAGCAGCCAAGCGTCCAGAAGCGAGCAGTACTTC
>.|TRBD2|TRBV7-2|TRBJ2-2
CASSRIAGGNTGELFF
TGTGCCAGCAGCCGTATAGCGGGGGGGAACACCGGGGAGCTGTTTTTT
>.|TRBD2|TRBV11-1|TRBJ2-3
CASSLLAGGSDTQYF
TGTGCCAGCAGCTTACTAGCGGGGGGCTCAGATACGCAGTATTTT
>.|.|TRBV5-1|TRBJ1-4
CASGQGPHNEKLFF
TGCGCCAGCGGGCAGGGGCCCCATAATGAAAAACTGTTTTTT
>.|.|TRBV6-1|TRBJ1-6
CASSGPKTGYGNSPLHF
TGTGCCAGCAGTGGACCCAAGACAGGTTACGGGAATTCACCCCTCCACTTT
>.|.|TRBV6-5|TRBJ1-4
CASSFEQGLGKLFF
TGTGCCAGCAGCTTTGAGCAGGGTCTCGGAAAACTGTTTTTT
>.|.|TRBV29-1|TRBJ1-2
CSVEDLSVPGVRYGYTF
TGCAGCGTTGAAGATCTGAGCGTTCCAGGGGTCCGCTATGGCTACACCTTC
>once|TRBD1|TRBV18|TRBJ1-6
CASSPLDRGSVAPLHF
TGTGCCAGCTCACCACTGGACAGGGGTAGTGTAGCACCCCTCCACTTT
>.|TRBD1|TRBV11-1|TRBJ2-2
CASSLAAGTGNTGELFF
TGTGCCAGCAGCTTAGCGGCCGGGACAGGGAACACCGGGGAGCTGTTTTTT
>.|.|TRBV6-2/TRBV6-3|TRBJ1-4
CASSGRVGEKLFF
TGTGCCAGCAGCGGCAGGGTCGGAGAAAAACTGTTTTTT
>.|.|TRBV19|TRBJ2-6
CASSIDNQGWGSGANVLTF
TGTGCCAGTAGTATAGATAATCAGGGCTGGGGCTCTGGGGCCAACGTCCTGACTTTC
>.|.|TRBV6-5|TRBJ1-1
CASSHPQGLVTEAFF
TGTGCCAGCAGTCATCCGCAGGGGCTAGTCACTGAAGCTTTCTTT
>.|.|TRBV6-5|TRBJ2-7
CASRSPRVLYEQYF
TGTGCCAGCAGGTCGCCACGGGTCTTGTACGAGCAGTACTTC